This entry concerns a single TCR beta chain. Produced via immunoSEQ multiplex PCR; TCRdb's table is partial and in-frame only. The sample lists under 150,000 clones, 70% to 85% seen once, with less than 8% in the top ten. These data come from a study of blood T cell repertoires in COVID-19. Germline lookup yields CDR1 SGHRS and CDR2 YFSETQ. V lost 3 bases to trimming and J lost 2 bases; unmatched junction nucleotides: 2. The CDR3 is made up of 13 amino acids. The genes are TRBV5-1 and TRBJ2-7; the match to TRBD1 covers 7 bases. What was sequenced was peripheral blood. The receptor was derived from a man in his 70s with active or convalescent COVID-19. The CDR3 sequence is CASSSRGTYEQYF. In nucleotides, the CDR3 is TGCGCCAGCAGCTCCAGGGGGACCTACGAGCAGTACTTC.